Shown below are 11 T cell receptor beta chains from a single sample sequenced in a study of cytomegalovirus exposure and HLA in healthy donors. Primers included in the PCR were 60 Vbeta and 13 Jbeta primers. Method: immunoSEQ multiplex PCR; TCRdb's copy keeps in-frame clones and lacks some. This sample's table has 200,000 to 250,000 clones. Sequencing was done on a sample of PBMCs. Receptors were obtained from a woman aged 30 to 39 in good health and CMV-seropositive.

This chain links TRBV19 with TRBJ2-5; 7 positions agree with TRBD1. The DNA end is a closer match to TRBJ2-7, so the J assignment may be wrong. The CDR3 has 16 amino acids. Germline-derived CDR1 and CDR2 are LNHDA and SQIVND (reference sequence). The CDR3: CASSIDPGTETYEQYF. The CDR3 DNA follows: TGTGCCAGTAGTATAGACCCTGGGACAGAAACCTACGAGCAGTACTTC.

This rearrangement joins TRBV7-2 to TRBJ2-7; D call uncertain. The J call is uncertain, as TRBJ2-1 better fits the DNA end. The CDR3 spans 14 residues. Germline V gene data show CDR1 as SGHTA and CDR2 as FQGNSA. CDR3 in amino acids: CASSSNLGYNEQFF. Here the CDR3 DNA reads TGTGCCAGCAGCTCAAATCTGGGCTACAATGAGCAGTTCTTC.

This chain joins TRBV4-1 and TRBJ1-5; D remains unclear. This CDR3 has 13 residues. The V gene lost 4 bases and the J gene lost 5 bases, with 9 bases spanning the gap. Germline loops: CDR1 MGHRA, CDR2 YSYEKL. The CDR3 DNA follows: TGCGCCAGCAGCCCCGCAACAGATCAGCCCCAGCATTTT. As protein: CASSPATDQPQHF.

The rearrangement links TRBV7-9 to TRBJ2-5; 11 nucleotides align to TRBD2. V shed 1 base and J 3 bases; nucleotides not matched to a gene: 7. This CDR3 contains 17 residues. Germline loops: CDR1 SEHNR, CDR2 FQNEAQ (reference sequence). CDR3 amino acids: CASSLGGSGGAEETQYF. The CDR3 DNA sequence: TGTGCCAGCAGCTTAGGAGGTAGCGGGGGGGCCGAAGAGACCCAGTACTTC.

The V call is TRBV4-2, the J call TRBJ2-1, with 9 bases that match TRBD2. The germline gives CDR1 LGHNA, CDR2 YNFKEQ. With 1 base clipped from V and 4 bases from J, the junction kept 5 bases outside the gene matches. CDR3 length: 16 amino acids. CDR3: CASSQGILAGYNEQFF. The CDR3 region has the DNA TGTGCCAGCAGCCAAGGTATACTAGCGGGTTACAATGAGCAGTTCTTC.

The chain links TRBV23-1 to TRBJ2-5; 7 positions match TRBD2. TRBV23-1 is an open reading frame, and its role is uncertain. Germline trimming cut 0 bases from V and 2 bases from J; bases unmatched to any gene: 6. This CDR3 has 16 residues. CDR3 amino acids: CASSQSGGSEQETQYF. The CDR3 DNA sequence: TGCGCCAGCAGTCAATCGGGCGGGAGCGAGCAAGAGACCCAGTACTTC.

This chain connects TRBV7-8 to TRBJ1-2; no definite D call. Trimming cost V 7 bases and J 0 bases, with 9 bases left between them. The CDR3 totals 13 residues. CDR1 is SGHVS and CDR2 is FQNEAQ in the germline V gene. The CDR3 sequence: CASTPPTNYGYTF. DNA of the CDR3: TGTGCCAGCACCCCCCCCACTAACTATGGCTACACCTTC.

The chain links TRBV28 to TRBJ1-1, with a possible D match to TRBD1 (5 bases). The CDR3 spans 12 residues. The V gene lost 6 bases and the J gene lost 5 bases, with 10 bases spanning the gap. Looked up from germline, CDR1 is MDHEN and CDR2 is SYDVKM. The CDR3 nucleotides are TGTGCCAGCAGGGGGGGGGTTACTGAAGCTTTCTTT. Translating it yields CASRGGVTEAFF.

This chain's CDR3 is CASSYGQNTEAFF. The CDR3, as DNA: TGTGCCAGCAGTTACGGACAGAACACTGAAGCTTTCTTT. The rearrangement links TRBV6-5 to TRBJ1-1, with D perhaps TRBD1 (5 bases). This CDR3 has 13 amino acids. With 2 bases removed from V and 1 base from J, the gap between germline ends came to 5 bases. Germline V lookup: CDR1 MNHEY, CDR2 SVGAGI.

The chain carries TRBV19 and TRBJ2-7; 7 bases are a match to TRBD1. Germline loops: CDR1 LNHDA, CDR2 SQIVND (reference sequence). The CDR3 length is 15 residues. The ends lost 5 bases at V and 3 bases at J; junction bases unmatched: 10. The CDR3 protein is CASSPRTGADYEQYF. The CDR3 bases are TGTGCCAGTAGTCCCCGGACAGGAGCAGACTACGAGCAGTACTTC.

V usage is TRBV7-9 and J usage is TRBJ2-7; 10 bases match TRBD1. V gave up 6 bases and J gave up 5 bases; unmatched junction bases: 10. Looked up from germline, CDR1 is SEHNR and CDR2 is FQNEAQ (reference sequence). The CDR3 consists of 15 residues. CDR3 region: CASSPFRDRGHEQYF. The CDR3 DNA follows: TGTGCCAGCAGTCCTTTCCGGGACAGGGGCCACGAGCAGTACTTC.